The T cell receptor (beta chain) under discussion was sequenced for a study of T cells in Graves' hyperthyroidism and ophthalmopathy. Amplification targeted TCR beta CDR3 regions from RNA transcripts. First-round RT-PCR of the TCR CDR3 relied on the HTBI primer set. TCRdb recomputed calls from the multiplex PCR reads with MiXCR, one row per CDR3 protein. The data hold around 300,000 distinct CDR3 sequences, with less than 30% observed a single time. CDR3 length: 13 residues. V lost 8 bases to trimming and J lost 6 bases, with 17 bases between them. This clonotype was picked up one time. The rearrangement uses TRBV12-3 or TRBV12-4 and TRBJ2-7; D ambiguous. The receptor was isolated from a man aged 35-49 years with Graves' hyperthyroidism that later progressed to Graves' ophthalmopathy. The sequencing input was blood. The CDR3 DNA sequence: TGTGCCAGCTCCTCCTCCCAGGCCGGCGAGCAGTACTTC. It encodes CASSSSQAGEQYF.